Here is one T cell receptor beta chain with its context. This sample was included in a study of blood T cell repertoires in COVID-19. In the original processing: Reference gene primer amplification yielded estimated nucleated cell counts. The protocol was immunoSEQ multiplex PCR, while the TCRdb copy is restricted to in-frame clones and leaves out a portion. For V, J and clone size, that table is used; D and trimming come from the DNA. This table has more than 150,000 clones, around nine tenths appearing once. This CDR3 region has 14 residues. The V gene's germline CDR1 is MNHEY and CDR2 SVGEGT. V was pared by 4 bases and J by 5 bases, with 11 bases between. Patients in Seattle were enrolled during active infection, then followed longitudinally.

Material for sequencing was peripheral blood. The chain combines TRBV6-2 or TRBV6-3 with TRBJ1-4; D is unclear. The clonotype comes from a woman in her seventies with COVID-19, enrolled during active disease. The CDR3 region is CASSSHDGNEKLFF. The CDR3 DNA sequence: TGTGCCAGCAGTTCCCATGACGGGAATGAAAAACTGTTTTTT.